This passage covers 24 T cell receptor beta chains from one sample sequenced in a study of blood T cell repertoires in COVID-19. Using immunoSEQ multiplex PCR, the repertoire was profiled, and TCRdb retains in-frame clones only, with some absent. The sample records 120,000 to 150,000 clones, 80% being singletons. Input material: peripheral blood. The receptors here all came from a woman between 50 and 59 years old with acute or convalescent COVID-19.

V usage is TRBV9 and J usage is TRBJ1-2; a weak D match, TRBD1 (5 bases). Trimming cost V 3 bases and J 3 bases, with 9 bases left between them. The CDR3 has 13 residues. Germline V gives CDR1 SGDLS, CDR2 YYNGEE. CDR3 protein: CASSGQGDYGYTF. CDR3 nucleotide sequence: TGTGCCAGCAGCGGTCAGGGTGACTATGGCTACACCTTC.

The V gene is TRBV18, the J gene TRBJ2-1; D is undetermined. The ends were cut back, 2 bases at V and 8 bases at J, with 13 bases in the middle. CDR1 and CDR2 from the germline V gene are KGHSH and LQKENI. This CDR3 has 14 residues. The CDR3 loop is CASSPISARDEQFF. The CDR3 nucleotides read TGTGCCAGCTCACCAATCTCAGCCCGGGATGAGCAGTTCTTC.

This chain uses TRBV29-1 with TRBJ2-3, with D possibly being TRBD2 (6 bases). From germline, CDR1 is SQVTM and CDR2 ANQGSEA. The CDR3 is 12 residues long. V lost 4 bases to trimming and J lost 3 bases, with 8 bases between them. The DNA for the CDR3 is TGCAGCGTTGGAGGGAGGACAGATACGCAGTATTTT. Protein: CSVGGRTDTQYF.

This chain uses TRBV2 with TRBJ1-1; D is undetermined. Germline V gene sequence: CDR1 SNHLY, CDR2 FYNNEI. The CDR3 sequence is 12 residues long. The ends were cut back, 7 bases at V and 0 bases at J, with 6 bases in the middle. Here the CDR3 reads CASILMNTEAFF. The CDR3 DNA is TGTGCCAGCATTCTAATGAACACTGAAGCTTTCTTT.

Note on this clone: The junction and the germline gene differ at one end; a read error may be behind it. The sample carries other DNA sequences with the same CDR3. The J gene is TRBJ1-4, the V gene TRBV24-1; TRBD1 agrees at 11 bases. The CDR3 has 16 amino acids. From germline, CDR1 is KGHDR and CDR2 SFDVKD. CDR3 region: CATSDPGQGGNEKLFF. The CDR3 region has the DNA TGTGCCACCAGTGACCCGGGACAGGGGGGGAATGAAAAACTGTTCTTT.

V gene TRBV19 combines with J gene TRBJ2-2; no firm D call. Trimming left V 3 bases short and J 6 bases short, with 8 bases between. The CDR3 totals 13 residues. CDR1 and CDR2 from the germline V gene are LNHDA and SQIVND (reference sequence). CDR3 protein: CASSISGPGELFF. CDR3 nucleotides: TGTGCCAGTAGTATCTCTGGCCCCGGGGAGCTGTTTTTT.

J is TRBJ1-2 and V is TRBV30; 9 nucleotides agree with TRBD1. The CDR3 runs to 12 residues. The trim removed 5 bases at V and 7 bases at J, leaving 5 bases unmatched. Germline V gene lookup returns CDR1 GTSNPN and CDR2 SVGIG (reference sequence). CDR3 residues: CAWGQGRAGYTF. The CDR3 coding sequence is TGTGCCTGGGGACAGGGGAGAGCTGGCTACACCTTC.

This chain uses TRBV24-1 with TRBJ1-2, with D perhaps matching TRBD1 (5 bases). With 2 bases removed from V and 2 bases from J, the gap between germline ends came to 8 bases. Germline V gene lookup returns CDR1 KGHDR and CDR2 SFDVKD. The CDR3 extends over 14 amino acids. The CDR3 DNA reads TGTGCCACCAGTGATTCGACAGCAAACTATGGCTACACCTTC. It yields the protein CATSDSTANYGYTF.

The chain is built from TRBV19 and TRBJ2-1; 7 nucleotides line up with TRBD2. V was clipped by 1 base and J by 8 bases; unmatched bases: 8. CDR3 size: 15 residues. Germline-derived CDR1 and CDR2 are LNHDA and SQIVND (reference sequence). CDR3 residues: CASSIGNGGLYEQFF. The CDR3, as DNA: TGTGCCAGTAGTATAGGAAACGGGGGGTTGTATGAGCAGTTCTTC.

The CDR3 sequence: CASKERGEQYF. CDR3 coding DNA: TGTGCCAGCAAGGAAAGGGGGGAGCAGTACTTC. This rearrangement joins TRBV21-1 to TRBJ2-7; the tabulated D call, TRBD1, remains unverified against the DNA. TRBV21-1 is annotated as a pseudogene. CDR3 length: 11 residues.

The V and J genes are TRBV9 and TRBJ2-1; 7 positions match TRBD1. There are 16 residues in the CDR3. With 3 bases clipped from V and 7 bases from J, the junction kept 13 bases outside the gene matches. Germline loops: CDR1 SGDLS, CDR2 YYNGEE. The CDR3 DNA sequence: TGTGCCAGCAGCGGAAGGGCCGGGACAGAGGGGAATGAGCAGTTCTTC. Its translation is CASSGRAGTEGNEQFF. Using reference TRBV9 and TRBJ2-1 for the parts outside the CDR3, the full variable domain is DSGVTQTPKHLITATGQRVTLRCSPRSGDLSVYWYQQSLDQGLQFLIQYYNGEERAKGNILERFSAQQFPDLHSELNLSSLELGDSALYFCASSGRAGTEGNEQFFGPGTRLTVL.

The sample holds a few counts of this clone. This chain links TRBV7-2 with TRBJ1-6; perhaps TRBD1 as D (6 bases). V shed 5 bases and J shed 8 bases, with 13 bases lying between them. The germline gives CDR1 SGHTA, CDR2 FQGNSA. This CDR3 spans 14 amino acids. The DNA for the CDR3 is TGTGCCAGCAGCACCAGGGGAGACGATTCACCCCTCCACTTT. It translates to CASSTRGDDSPLHF.

There are a few counts of this clone. This chain links TRBV7-8 with TRBJ2-5; TRBD1 matches at 7 bases. CDR3 length equals 16 residues. Germline CDR1 and CDR2: SGHVS and FQNEAQ. V lost 3 bases and J lost 4; bases outside the gene matches: 11. The CDR3 coding sequence is TGTGCCAGCAGCTTCACCCAGGGGGAAGGGGGAGAGACCCAGTACTTC. Translating it yields CASSFTQGEGGETQYF.

This sequence joins TRBV18 and TRBJ1-1, with D unclear. Per the germline V gene, CDR1 is KGHSH and CDR2 is LQKENI. V was trimmed by 0 bases and J by 1 base, leaving 3 bases between them. The length of the CDR3 is 13 residues. DNA for the CDR3: TGTGCCAGCTCACCACCGCGGAACACTGAAGCTTTCTTT. Translating it yields CASSPPRNTEAFF.

The chain recombines TRBV3-1 (or the pseudogene TRBV3-2) with TRBJ1-1, with 7 bases that match TRBD1. CDR1 is LGHDT, CDR2 YNNKEL, per germline (reference sequence). The CDR3 is 13 residues long. V lost 6 bases to trimming and J lost 2 bases; unmatched junction nucleotides: 3. CDR3 protein: CASRRDSNTEAFF. CDR3 DNA: TGTGCCAGCAGAAGGGACAGCAACACTGAAGCTTTCTTT.

The chain combines TRBV9 with TRBJ2-5; 8 bases match TRBD1. CDR1 and CDR2 (germline): SGDLS, YYNGEE. CDR3 size: 14 residues. Trimming at V came to 4 bases and at J to 2 bases, leaving 4 bases not matched to a gene. The CDR3 DNA is TGTGCCAGCAGCCCCGGGACAGGACAAGAGACCCAGTACTTC. Translated, it gives CASSPGTGQETQYF.

The CDR3 sequence: CASSPLMGGGQGGAFF. The DNA for the CDR3 is TGTGCCAGCAGCCCCTTAATGGGCGGTGGGCAGGGGGGAGCTTTCTTT. The chain has TRBV7-8 and TRBJ1-1; TRBD1 matches 7 bases. Per the germline V gene, CDR1 is SGHVS and CDR2 is FQNEAQ. The CDR3 contains 16 residues. V gave up 5 bases and J gave up 10 bases; unmatched junction bases: 19. Drawing the rest from reference TRBV7-8 and TRBJ1-1, the complete variable domain is GAGVSQSPRYKVAKRGQDVALRCDPISGHVSLFWYQQALGQGPEFLTYFQNEAQLDKSGLPSDRFFAERPEGSVSTLKIQRTQQEDSAVYLCASSPLMGGGQGGAFFGQGTRLTVV.

The gene calls are TRBV10-3 and TRBJ1-5; TRBD1 matches at 7 bases. V dropped 6 bases and J dropped 3; count of bases not matched to a gene: 2. CDR3 length: 13 amino acids. Germline assignment: CDR1 ENHRY and CDR2 SYGVKD. As DNA, the CDR3 is TGTGCCATCAGGGACAGGACCAATCAGCCCCAGCATTTT. It codes for CAIRDRTNQPQHF.

This clone was seen more than once but under ten times. This chain connects TRBV27 to TRBJ2-7, with 8 bases matching TRBD1. Looked up from germline, CDR1 is MNHEY and CDR2 is SMNVEV (reference sequence). This CDR3 spans 15 amino acids. V was clipped by 4 bases and J by 4 bases; unmatched bases: 9. The CDR3 coding sequence is TGTGCCAGCAGTTCGATGCCGGGACAGGAATACGAGCAGTACTTC. Encoded protein: CASSSMPGQEYEQYF.

This clone appeared once. The V gene is TRBV10-3, the J gene TRBJ2-3; 12 bases are a match to TRBD2. The V segment lost 11 bases and the J segment 4 bases; nucleotides outside the gene matches: 10. The V gene's germline CDR1 is ENHRY and CDR2 SYGVKD. This CDR3 is 15 amino acids long. The CDR3 region has the DNA TGTGCCCTTTCTAGCGGGGGGGCCGCCGCAGATACGCAGTATTTT. This encodes CALSSGGAAADTQYF.

The chain carries TRBV5-1 and TRBJ2-7; 14 nucleotides match TRBD2. The germline CDR1 and CDR2 sequences are SGHRS and YFSETQ. V lost 4 bases to trimming and J lost 2 bases; unmatched junction nucleotides: 2. The CDR3 is 15 amino acids. The CDR3 DNA sequence: TGCGCCAGCAGCGCGACTAGCGGGGGGGCCTACGAGCAGTACTTC. Its translation: CASSATSGGAYEQYF.

This clone was found once. The V gene is TRBV7-3, the J gene TRBJ2-1; TRBD1 matches 8 bases. The CDR3 spans 13 residues. V was pared by 6 bases and J by 8 bases, with 6 bases of the junction left unmatched. Per the germline V gene, CDR1 is SGHTA and CDR2 is FQGTGA. Here the CDR3 reads CASSDRGPHEQFF. The DNA for the CDR3 is TGTGCCAGCAGTGACAGGGGACCCCATGAGCAGTTCTTC. The full variable domain, with the rest looked up from reference TRBV7-3 and TRBJ2-1, is GAGVSQTPSNKVTEKGKYVELRCDPISGHTALYWYRQSLGQGPEFLIYFQGTGAADDSGLPNDRFFAVRPEGSVSTLKIQRTERGDSAVYLCASSDRGPHEQFFGPGTRLTVL.

V gene TRBV14 combines with J gene TRBJ1-1, with D possibly matching TRBD1 (5 bases). CDR3 length: 13 residues. Germline V gene data show CDR1 as SGHDN and CDR2 as FVKESK. V dropped 2 bases and J dropped 5 bases, with 9 bases sitting between them. CDR3 in DNA: TGTGCCAGCAGCCAATATTCAGGGACTGAAGCTTTCTTT. Its translation is CASSQYSGTEAFF.

The chain couples TRBV6-5 to TRBJ1-1; no clear D. The CDR3 runs to 15 residues. V lost 3 bases, J lost 5 bases, and 16 bases lay in between. The germline CDR1 and CDR2 sequences are MNHEY and SVGAGI. The CDR3 here is CASSYTQEPGTEAFF. The CDR3 nucleotides read TGTGCCAGCAGTTATACCCAGGAACCGGGGACTGAAGCTTTCTTT.